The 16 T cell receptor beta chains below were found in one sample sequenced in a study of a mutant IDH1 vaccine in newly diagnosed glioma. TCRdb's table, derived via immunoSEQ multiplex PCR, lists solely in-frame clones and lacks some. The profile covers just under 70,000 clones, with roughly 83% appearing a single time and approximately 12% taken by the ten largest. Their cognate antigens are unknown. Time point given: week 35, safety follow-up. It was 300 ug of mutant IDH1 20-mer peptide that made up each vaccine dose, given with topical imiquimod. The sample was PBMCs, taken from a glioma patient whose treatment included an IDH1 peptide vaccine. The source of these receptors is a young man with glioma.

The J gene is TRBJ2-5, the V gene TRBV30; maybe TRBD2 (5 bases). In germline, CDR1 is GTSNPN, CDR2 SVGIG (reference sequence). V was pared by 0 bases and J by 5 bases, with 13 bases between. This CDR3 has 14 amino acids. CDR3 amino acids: CAWSVGSTGETQYF. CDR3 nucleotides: TGTGCCTGGAGTGTCGGGTCCACGGGGGAGACCCAGTACTTC.

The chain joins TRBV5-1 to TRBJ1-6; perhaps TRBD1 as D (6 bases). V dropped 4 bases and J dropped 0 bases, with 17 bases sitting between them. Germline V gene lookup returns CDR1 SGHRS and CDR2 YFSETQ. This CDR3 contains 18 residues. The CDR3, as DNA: TGCGCCAGCAGCCCTGAGCCGCAGGGGAGCTCCTATAATTCACCCCTCCACTTT. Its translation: CASSPEPQGSSYNSPLHF.

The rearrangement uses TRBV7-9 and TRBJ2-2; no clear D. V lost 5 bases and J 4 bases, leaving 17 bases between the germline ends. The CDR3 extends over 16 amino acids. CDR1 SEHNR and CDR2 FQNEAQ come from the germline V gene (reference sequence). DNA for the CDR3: TGTGCCAGCAGCCCCGAAGTGGGATTGGGCACCGGGGAGCTGTTTTTT. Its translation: CASSPEVGLGTGELFF. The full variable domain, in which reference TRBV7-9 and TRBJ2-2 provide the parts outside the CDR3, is DTGVSQNPRHKITKRGQNVTFRCDPISEHNRLYWYRQTLGQGPEFLTYFQNEAQLEKSRLLSDRFSAERPKGSFSTLEIQRTEQGDSAMYLCASSPEVGLGTGELFFGEGSRLTVL.

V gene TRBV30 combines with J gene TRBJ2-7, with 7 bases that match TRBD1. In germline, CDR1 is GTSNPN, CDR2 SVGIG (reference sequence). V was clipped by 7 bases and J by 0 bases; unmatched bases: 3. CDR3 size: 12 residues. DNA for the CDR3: TGTGCCTTTACAGGGGACTCCTACGAGCAGTACTTC. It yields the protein CAFTGDSYEQYF.

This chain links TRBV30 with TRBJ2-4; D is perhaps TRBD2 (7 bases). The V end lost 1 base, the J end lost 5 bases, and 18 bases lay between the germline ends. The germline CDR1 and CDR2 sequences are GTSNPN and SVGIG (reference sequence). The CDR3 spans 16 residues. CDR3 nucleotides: TGTGCCTGGAGTGGAGGGGGGGCTTTTCCAGAAAACATTCAGTACTTC. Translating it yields CAWSGGGAFPENIQYF.

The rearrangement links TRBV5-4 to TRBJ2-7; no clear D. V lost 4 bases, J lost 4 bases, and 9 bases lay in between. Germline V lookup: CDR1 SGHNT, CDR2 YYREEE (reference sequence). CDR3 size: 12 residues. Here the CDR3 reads CASSLMVYEQYF. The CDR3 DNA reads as TGTGCCAGCAGCCTAATGGTTTACGAGCAGTACTTC.

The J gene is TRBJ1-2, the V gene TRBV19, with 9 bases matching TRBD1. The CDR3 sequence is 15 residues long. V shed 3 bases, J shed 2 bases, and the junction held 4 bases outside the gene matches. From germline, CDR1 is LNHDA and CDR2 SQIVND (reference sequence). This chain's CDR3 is CASSIQGQGNYGYTF. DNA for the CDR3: TGTGCCAGTAGTATCCAGGGACAGGGAAACTATGGCTACACCTTC.

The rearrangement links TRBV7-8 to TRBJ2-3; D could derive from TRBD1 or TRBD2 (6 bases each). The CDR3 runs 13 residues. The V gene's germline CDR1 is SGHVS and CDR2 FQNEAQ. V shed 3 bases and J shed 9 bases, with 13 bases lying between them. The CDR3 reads CASSLAGGATQYF. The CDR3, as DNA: TGTGCCAGCAGCTTGGCCGGGGGCGCAACGCAGTATTTT.

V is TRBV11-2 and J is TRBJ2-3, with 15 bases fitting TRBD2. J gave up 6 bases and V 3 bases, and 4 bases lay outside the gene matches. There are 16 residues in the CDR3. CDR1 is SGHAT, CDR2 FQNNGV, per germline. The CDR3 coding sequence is TGTGCCAGCAGCTTGGGACTAGCGGGGGGTCAGGATACGCAGTATTTT. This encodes CASSLGLAGGQDTQYF.

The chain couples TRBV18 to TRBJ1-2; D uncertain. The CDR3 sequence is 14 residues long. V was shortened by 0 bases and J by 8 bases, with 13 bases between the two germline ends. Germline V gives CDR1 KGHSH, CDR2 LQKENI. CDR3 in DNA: TGTGCCAGCTCACCACCGGCAGGACCGGTAGGCTACACCTTC. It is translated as CASSPPAGPVGYTF.

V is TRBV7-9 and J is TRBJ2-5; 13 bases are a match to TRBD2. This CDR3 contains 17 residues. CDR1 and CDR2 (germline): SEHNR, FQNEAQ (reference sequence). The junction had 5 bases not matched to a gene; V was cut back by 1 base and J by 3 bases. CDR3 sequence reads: CASSLVAGLAGKETQYF. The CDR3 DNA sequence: TGTGCCAGCAGCTTAGTGGCGGGACTAGCGGGAAAAGAGACCCAGTACTTC. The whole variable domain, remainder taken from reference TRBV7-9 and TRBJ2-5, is DTGVSQNPRHKITKRGQNVTFRCDPISEHNRLYWYRQTLGQGPEFLTYFQNEAQLEKSRLLSDRFSAERPKGSFSTLEIQRTEQGDSAMYLCASSLVAGLAGKETQYFGPGTRLLVL.

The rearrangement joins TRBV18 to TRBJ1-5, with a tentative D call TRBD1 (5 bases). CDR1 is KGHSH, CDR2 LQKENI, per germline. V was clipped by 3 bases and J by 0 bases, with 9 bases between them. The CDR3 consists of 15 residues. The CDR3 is CASSPVTDSNQPQHF. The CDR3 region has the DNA TGTGCCAGCTCACCGGTGACAGATAGCAATCAGCCCCAGCATTTT.

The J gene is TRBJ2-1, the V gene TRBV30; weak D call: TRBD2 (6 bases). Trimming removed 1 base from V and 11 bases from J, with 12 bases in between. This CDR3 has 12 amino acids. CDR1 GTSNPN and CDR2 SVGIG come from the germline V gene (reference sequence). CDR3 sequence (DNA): TGTGCCTGGAGTGGGGGGGATTCGCAGCAGTTCTTC. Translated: CAWSGGDSQQFF.

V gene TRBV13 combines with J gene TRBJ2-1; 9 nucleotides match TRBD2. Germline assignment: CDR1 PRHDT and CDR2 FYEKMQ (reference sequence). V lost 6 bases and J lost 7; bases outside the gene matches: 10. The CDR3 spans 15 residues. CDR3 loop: CASRGVAGERNEQFF. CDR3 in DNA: TGTGCCAGCAGAGGGGTAGCGGGAGAACGAAATGAGCAGTTCTTC.

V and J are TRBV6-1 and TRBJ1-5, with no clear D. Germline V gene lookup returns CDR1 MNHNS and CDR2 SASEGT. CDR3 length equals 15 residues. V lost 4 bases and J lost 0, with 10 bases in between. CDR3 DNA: TGTGCCAGCAGTGTAACGGCTTATAGCAATCAGCCCCAGCATTTT. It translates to CASSVTAYSNQPQHF.

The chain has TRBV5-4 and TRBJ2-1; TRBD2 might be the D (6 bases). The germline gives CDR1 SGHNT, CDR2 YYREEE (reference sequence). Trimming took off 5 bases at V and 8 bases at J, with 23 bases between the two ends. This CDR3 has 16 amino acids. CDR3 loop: CASSSIDSASGDEQFF. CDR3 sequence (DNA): TGTGCCAGCAGTTCTATCGACAGCGCGTCGGGGGATGAGCAGTTCTTC.